These 20 T cell receptor beta chains were all obtained from the same sample, sequenced in a study of glioma-infiltrating T cells after dendritic cell vaccination. Sequenced by immunoSEQ multiplex PCR; TCRdb stores in-frame clones only, minus some. The sample yields 85,000 to 100,000 clones, 75% to 85% seen once. This sample's time point: after dendritic cell vaccination, including at tumor progression/relapse. The input for sequencing was blood, taken after dendritic cell vaccination. The receptors derive from a human donor with glioblastoma.

The V call is TRBV18, the J call TRBJ2-7, with 7 positions matching TRBD1. V gave up 3 bases and J gave up 0 bases; unmatched junction bases: 2. The CDR3 spans 14 residues. Germline lookup yields CDR1 KGHSH and CDR2 LQKENI. The CDR3: CASSPTGVSYEQYF. The CDR3 nucleotides read TGTGCCAGCTCACCCACAGGGGTCTCCTACGAGCAGTACTTC.

This chain connects TRBV5-1 to TRBJ2-3; TRBD2 matches 13 bases. The CDR3 has 18 residues. Trimming cost V 3 bases and J 4 bases; bases outside gene matches: 11. In germline, CDR1 is SGHRS, CDR2 YFSETQ. CDR3 nucleotide sequence: TGCGCCAGCAGCTCGACCTGGACTAGCGGGAGAGGGTCAGATACGCAGTATTTT. Protein product: CASSSTWTSGRGSDTQYF.

V gene TRBV7-2 combines with J gene TRBJ2-2; D not certain. Per the germline V gene, CDR1 is SGHTA and CDR2 is FQGNSA. V lost 3 bases, J lost 3 bases, and 8 bases lay in between. The CDR3 sequence is 14 residues long. CDR3 in DNA: TGTGCCAGCAGCTTTTTGTTAGACACCGGGGAGCTGTTTTTT. Translation: CASSFLLDTGELFF.

The chain recombines TRBV7-3 with TRBJ1-1; no reliable D call. In germline, CDR1 is SGHTA, CDR2 FQGTGA. There are 13 residues in the CDR3. Trimming removed 7 bases from V and 5 bases from J, with 14 bases in between. The CDR3 nucleotides are TGTGCCAGCACCTCGAGGGAGGGAACTGAAGCTTTCTTT. Its translation is CASTSREGTEAFF. The variable domain in full, completed from reference TRBV7-3 and TRBJ1-1, reads GAGVSQTPSNKVTEKGKYVELRCDPISGHTALYWYRQSLGQGPEFLIYFQGTGAADDSGLPNDRFFAVRPEGSVSTLKIQRTERGDSAVYLCASTSREGTEAFFGQGTRLTVV.

The chain recombines TRBV6-1 with TRBJ2-1; 11 bases are shared with TRBD2. After removal of 6 bases from V and 7 bases from J, the junction contained 5 bases not matched to a gene. There are 14 residues in the CDR3. From germline, CDR1 is MNHNS and CDR2 SASEGT. CDR3 loop: CASRVAGGGNEQFF. The CDR3 region has the DNA TGTGCCAGCAGAGTAGCGGGAGGGGGGAATGAGCAGTTCTTC.

The CDR3 coding sequence is TGTGCCAGCAGACAGGGATACACCGGGGAGCTGTTTTTT. Protein: CASRQGYTGELFF. The chain combines TRBV11-2 with TRBJ2-2; tentative D call: TRBD1 (6 bases). Germline V lookup: CDR1 SGHAT, CDR2 FQNNGV. This CDR3 region has 13 residues. V lost 6 bases to trimming and J lost 3 bases, with 8 bases between them.

The rearrangement links TRBV18 to TRBJ2-7; TRBD1 is a possible D gene (6 bases). The germline V and J ends were trimmed by 3 bases and 8 bases, with 17 bases remaining between them. CDR1 KGHSH and CDR2 LQKENI come from the germline V gene. The CDR3 loop spans 14 amino acids. The CDR3 loop is CASSPLQGSGQQYF. Written as DNA, the CDR3 is TGTGCCAGCTCACCCCTCCAGGGGTCCGGGCAGCAGTACTTC.

CDR3 in amino acids: CASSQAREQPQHF. CDR3 coding DNA: TGCGCCAGCAGTCAAGCCAGGGAACAGCCCCAGCATTTT. The chain is built from TRBV23-1 and TRBJ1-5; D is perhaps TRBD1 (5 bases). TRBV23-1 has ORF status, its function being uncertain. The CDR3 covers 13 residues. Between the trimmed V and J ends, which lost 2 bases and 7 bases, there was a span of 9 bases.

This clone was recorded once. This chain connects TRBV30 to TRBJ2-1, with 9 positions matching TRBD2. Trimming cost V 0 bases and J 3 bases; bases outside gene matches: 6. Germline V gene data show CDR1 as GTSNPN and CDR2 as SVGIG (reference sequence). The CDR3 sequence is 16 residues long. The CDR3 protein is CAWSVRGSGGYNEQFF. The CDR3 nucleotides are TGTGCCTGGAGTGTACGTGGTAGCGGGGGCTACAATGAGCAGTTCTTC. Full variable domain (rest looked up from reference TRBV30 and TRBJ2-1): SQTIHQWPATLVQPVGSPLSLECTVEGTSNPNLYWYRQAAGRGLQLLFYSVGIGQISSEVPQNLSASRPQDRQFILSSKKLLLSDSGFYLCAWSVRGSGGYNEQFFGPGTRLTVL.

The chain employs TRBV29-1 and TRBJ2-7, with 10 bases identical to TRBD2. Germline lookup yields CDR1 SQVTM and CDR2 ANQGSEA. The CDR3 has 14 residues. V trimming: 3 bases; J trimming: 12 bases; junction bases outside the gene matches: 14. This CDR3 is CSVDPRLAGQGPYF. In DNA form, the CDR3 reads TGCAGCGTTGACCCGAGACTAGCGGGCCAAGGTCCGTACTTC.

The chain has TRBV7-2 and TRBJ1-2, with a weak D call TRBD1 (5 bases). Germline V lookup: CDR1 SGHTA, CDR2 FQGNSA. CDR3 length: 15 residues. Trimming left V 1 base short and J 7 bases short, with 16 bases between. The CDR3 DNA follows: TGTGCCAGCAGCTTAGTCGATGGGGCGGCTGGTGGCTACACCTTC. The encoded protein is CASSLVDGAAGGYTF.

The rearrangement joins TRBV4-1 to TRBJ2-2, with TRBD2 matching over 10 bases. The CDR3 has 16 amino acids. Germline values: CDR1 MGHRA, CDR2 YSYEKL. V lost 1 base to trimming and J lost 6 bases; unmatched junction nucleotides: 5. CDR3 nucleotide sequence: TGCGCCAGCAGCCAAGTGAGGGGGACTAGCGCCGGGGAGCTGTTTTTT. Its protein is CASSQVRGTSAGELFF.

The rearrangement joins TRBV30 to TRBJ2-7, with 9 bases fitting TRBD1. This CDR3 comprises 14 residues. V trimming: 2 bases; J trimming: 3 bases; junction bases outside the gene matches: 5. CDR1 and CDR2 from the germline V gene are GTSNPN and SVGIG (reference sequence). For the CDR3, the DNA is TGTGCCTGGAGTCGGGGACAGGGAAGCTACGAGCAGTACGTC. Its protein is CAWSRGQGSYEQYV.

The chain has TRBV5-1 and TRBJ2-5; 8 bases are shared with TRBD1. V gave up 6 bases and J gave up 2 bases; unmatched junction bases: 9. The CDR3 covers 15 residues. The germline gives CDR1 SGHRS, CDR2 YFSETQ. CDR3 DNA: TGCGCCAGCACCCGGACAGGGTGGGGACAAGAGACCCAGTACTTC. Its protein product is CASTRTGWGQETQYF. The full variable domain, with the rest looked up from reference TRBV5-1 and TRBJ2-5, is KAGVTQTPRYLIKTRGQQVTLSCSPISGHRSVSWYQQTPGQGLQFLFEYFSETQRNKGNFPGRFSGRQFSNSRSEMNVSTLELGDSALYLCASTRTGWGQETQYFGPGTRLLVL.

In DNA form, the CDR3 reads TGTGCCAGCTACTTAGGGGGGGCCGGGGAGACCCAGTACTTC. This encodes CASYLGGAGETQYF. This chain joins TRBV18 and TRBJ2-5; tentatively, D is TRBD2 (7 bases). This CDR3 region has 14 residues. The V end was cut by 7 bases, the J end by 5 bases, with 17 bases between. The germline gives CDR1 KGHSH, CDR2 LQKENI.

The rearrangement uses TRBV19 and TRBJ2-7; weak D call: TRBD2 (6 bases). Trimming stripped 5 bases from V and 3 bases from J, with 11 bases between. CDR1 is LNHDA and CDR2 is SQIVND in the germline V gene (reference sequence). The CDR3 is 13 residues long. This CDR3 is CASSGGKGYEQYV. The DNA of the CDR3 is TGTGCCAGTAGTGGAGGGAAAGGCTACGAGCAGTACGTC.

This chain connects TRBV7-9 to TRBJ1-1; D may be TRBD1 (5 bases). The CDR3 totals 14 residues. Looked up from germline, CDR1 is SEHNR and CDR2 is FQNEAQ (reference sequence). V shed 2 bases and J shed 1 base, with 8 bases lying between them. The CDR3 loop is CASSLRDWNTEAFF. The CDR3 bases are TGTGCCAGCAGCTTACGGGACTGGAACACTGAAGCTTTCTTT.

The chain has TRBV29-1 and TRBJ2-7; TRBD1 matches 8 bases. CDR3 length: 11 residues. V was pared by 6 bases and J by 5 bases, with 3 bases of the junction left unmatched. The germline CDR1 and CDR2 sequences are SQVTM and ANQGSEA. The CDR3 loop is CSVGQGHEQYF. As DNA, the CDR3 is TGCAGCGTCGGACAGGGACACGAGCAGTACTTC.

The chain recombines TRBV6-5 with TRBJ1-1, with D perhaps TRBD1 (6 bases). CDR1 MNHEY and CDR2 SVGAGI come from the germline V gene. The CDR3 is made up of 13 amino acids. The V end was cut by 7 bases, the J end by 2 bases, with 11 bases between. The DNA of the CDR3 is TGTGCCAGCACGATGACAGGAAACACTGAAGCTTTCTTT. It is translated as CASTMTGNTEAFF.

This clone was picked up a small number of times. In nucleotides, the CDR3 is TGTGCCACCAGCAGAGATCGGCATTTCGGGGGTTTTAACGGGGAGCTGTTTTTT. This encodes CATSRDRHFGGFNGELFF. This chain links TRBV15 with TRBJ2-2; weak D call: TRBD2 (6 bases). Trimming took off 0 bases at V and 7 bases at J, with 21 bases between the two ends. The CDR3 length is 18 residues. CDR1 and CDR2 from the germline V gene are LNHNV and YYDKDF (reference sequence).